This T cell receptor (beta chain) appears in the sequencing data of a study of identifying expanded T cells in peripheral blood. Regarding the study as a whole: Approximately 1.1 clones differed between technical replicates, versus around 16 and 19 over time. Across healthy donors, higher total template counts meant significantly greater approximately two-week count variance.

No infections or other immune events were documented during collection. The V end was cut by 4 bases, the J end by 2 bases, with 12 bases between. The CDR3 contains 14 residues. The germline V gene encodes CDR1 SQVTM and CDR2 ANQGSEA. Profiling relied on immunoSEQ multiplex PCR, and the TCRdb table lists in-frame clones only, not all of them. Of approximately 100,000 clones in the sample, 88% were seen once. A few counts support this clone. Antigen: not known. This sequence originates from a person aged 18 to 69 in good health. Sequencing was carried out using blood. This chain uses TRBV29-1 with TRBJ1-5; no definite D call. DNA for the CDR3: TGCAGCGTTGTCGTCTCTTCGGGCAATCAGCCCCAGCATTTT. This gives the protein CSVVVSSGNQPQHF.